These T cell receptor beta chains were read from a single sample in a study of OX40 agonist ivuxolimab in advanced cancers. Repertoires were generated with immunoSEQ multiplex PCR, while TCRdb's copy carries only in-frame clones and drops some. The data hold tens of thousands of clones, with 80% to 90% observed a single time. The source was CD4+ or CD8+ T cells sorted from blood, collected in a trial of the OX40 agonist ivuxolimab. The receptors were sampled from an adult with an advanced solid tumor such as melanoma, head and neck, liver or kidney cancer. Each CDR3 is given with its conserved first and last residue. The D gene is left open where the match is weak. Clone size, where shown, is once, few, many, or a class for clones that have expanded.

clone size,J gene,D gene,V gene,CDR3 protein,CDR3 DNA
NA,TRBJ2-3,TRBD1,TRBV29-1,CSVEASRTGPTDTQYF,TGCAGCGTTGAGGCGAGTCGGACAGGCCCCACAGATACGCAGTATTTT
NA,TRBJ2-5,TRBD1,TRBV7-6,CAKTPGQGALGVVETQYF,TGTGCCAAAACCCCGGGACAGGGGGCGTTGGGCGTCGTAGAGACCCAGTACTTC
NA,TRBJ1-2,NA,TRBV19,CASSQPNRVQGHGYTF,TGTGCCAGTAGTCAACCGAACAGGGTTCAAGGGCATGGCTACACCTTC
NA,TRBJ1-3,NA,TRBV2,CASSLNGGINSGNTIYF,TGTGCCAGCAGCCTAAATGGGGGCATTAACTCTGGAAACACCATATATTTT
NA,TRBJ2-7,NA,TRBV18,CASSRDPWETYEQYF,TGTGCCAGCTCACGGGATCCGTGGGAAACCTACGAGCAGTACTTC
NA,TRBJ2-7,NA,TRBV30,CAWNQGGYEQYF,TGTGCCTGGAATCAGGGAGGCTACGAGCAGTACTTC
NA,TRBJ1-1,NA,TRBV19,CASSILNTEAFF,TGTGCCAGTAGTATCTTAAACACTGAAGCTTTCTTT
NA,TRBJ1-2,TRBD1,TRBV29-1,CSVGTGGTYGYTF,TGCAGCGTGGGGACAGGGGGGACCTATGGCTACACCTTC
once,TRBJ2-3,NA,TRBV5-6,CASSRPGGDKQYF,TGTGCCAGCAGCCGGCCCGGGGGTGATAAGCAGTATTTT
once,TRBJ2-2,NA,TRBV7-9,CASRLNTGELFF,TGTGCCAGCAGACTGAACACCGGGGAGCTGTTTTTT
NA,TRBJ1-1,NA,TRBV4-3,CASSQQENTEAFF,TGCGCCAGCAGCCAGCAGGAGAACACTGAAGCTTTCTTT
NA,TRBJ2-3,NA,TRBV5-1,CASSLAVGRGTDTQYF,TGCGCCAGCAGCTTGGCCGTGGGCCGCGGCACAGATACGCAGTATTTT
NA,TRBJ2-3,NA,TRBV19,CASSIVRFSSTDTQYF,TGTGCCAGTAGTATTGTACGATTCTCTAGCACAGATACGCAGTATTTT
NA,TRBJ2-1,NA,TRBV5-1,CASTGEIEQFF,TGCGCCAGCACCGGGGAAATTGAGCAGTTCTTC
NA,TRBJ2-3,NA,TRBV19,CASRGLTDTQYF,TGTGCCAGTAGGGGGTTGACAGATACGCAGTATTTT
NA,TRBJ2-5,NA,TRBV9,CASSVGLRETQYF,TGTGCCAGCAGCGTAGGGCTCAGGGAGACCCAGTACTTC
NA,TRBJ1-1,TRBD1,TRBV7-6,CASSTRTGSNTEAFF,TGTGCCAGCAGCACACGGACAGGATCGAACACTGAAGCTTTCTTT
once,TRBJ2-3,NA,TRBV6-5,CASSYTLASTDTQYF,TGTGCCAGCAGTTACACACTAGCCAGCACAGATACGCAGTATTTT
NA,TRBJ2-3,NA,TRBV9,CASSVGRGEGDTQYF,TGTGCCAGCAGCGTAGGCAGGGGCGAAGGAGATACGCAGTATTTT
NA,TRBJ2-7,TRBD2,TRBV10-2,CASRASGIQYEQYF,TGCGCCAGCAGGGCTAGCGGGATCCAGTACGAGCAGTACTTC
NA,TRBJ2-7,TRBD1,TRBV10-2,CASRDRGYEQYF,TGCGCCAGCAGGGACAGGGGCTACGAGCAGTACTTC
NA,TRBJ1-2,NA,TRBV6-1,CASSVSGGDYGYTF,TGTGCCAGCAGTGTGTCTGGGGGGGACTATGGCTACACCTTC
NA,TRBJ2-2,TRBD2,TRBV7-2,CASSQTSGGNTGELFF,TGTGCCAGCAGCCAGACTAGCGGGGGAAACACCGGGGAGCTGTTTTTT
NA,TRBJ2-1,TRBD2,TRBV5-1,CASSSLAGFNNEQFF,TGCGCCAGCAGTTCCCTAGCGGGCTTCAACAATGAGCAGTTCTTC
once,TRBJ1-1,NA,TRBV19,CASRWTVNTEAFF,TGTGCCAGTAGATGGACAGTTAACACTGAAGCTTTCTTT
NA,TRBJ1-4,NA,TRBV30,CAWSRRSQGRKLFF,TGTGCCTGGAGCCGACGGAGCCAAGGGCGGAAACTGTTTTTT
NA,TRBJ1-2,NA,TRBV7-9,CASSSHDSPNYGYTF,TGTGCCAGCAGCTCACATGACAGCCCAAACTATGGCTACACCTTC
NA,TRBJ2-1,TRBD2,TRBV19,CASSIRGDFYNEQFF,TGTGCCAGTAGTATTCGGGGGGATTTCTACAATGAGCAGTTCTTC
NA,TRBJ2-2,TRBD1,TRBV7-2,CASGQGDTGELFF,TGTGCCAGCGGGCAGGGGGACACCGGGGAGCTGTTTTTT
NA,TRBJ2-7,TRBD2,TRBV7-2,CASSLRGVGEQYF,TGTGCCAGCAGCCTCCGGGGGGTTGGCGAGCAGTACTTC
NA,TRBJ2-5,TRBD1,TRBV18,CASSPTGTGGFETQYF,TGTGCCAGCTCACCGACCGGGACAGGGGGCTTTGAGACCCAGTACTTC
once,TRBJ2-4,NA,TRBV28,CASTEAPAKNIQYF,TGTGCCAGCACGGAAGCGCCAGCCAAAAACATTCAGTACTTC
NA,TRBJ1-5,TRBD1,TRBV2,CASNSGGGQPQHF,TGTGCCAGCAACTCAGGGGGCGGTCAGCCCCAGCATTTT
NA,TRBJ2-5,TRBD2,TRBV6-1,CASSGQGGSGVQETQYF,TGTGCCAGCAGTGGCCAAGGGGGTAGCGGGGTACAAGAGACCCAGTACTTC
NA,TRBJ2-1,TRBD2,TRBV9,CASSVGSMVAGGPDNEQFF,TGTGCCAGCAGCGTAGGTTCAATGGTAGCGGGGGGGCCCGACAATGAGCAGTTCTTC
NA,TRBJ1-2,TRBD1,TRBV7-2,CASSVRQGADSGYTF,TGTGCCAGCAGCGTACGACAGGGGGCGGACTCTGGCTACACCTTC
NA,TRBJ1-1,NA,TRBV7-3,CASSSDSLYTEAFF,TGTGCCAGCAGCTCCGACAGCCTGTACACTGAAGCTTTCTTT
NA,TRBJ2-1,NA,TRBV15,CATSRGTFLEQFF,TGTGCCACCAGCAGAGGTACCTTTTTGGAGCAGTTCTTC
NA,TRBJ2-5,TRBD1,TRBV4-1,CASSQAGQGQETQYF,TGCGCCAGCAGCCAGGCAGGACAGGGACAAGAGACCCAGTACTTC
NA,TRBJ2-2,NA,TRBV7-2,CASSLAGGNTGELFF,TGTGCCAGCAGCTTAGCGGGAGGTAACACCGGGGAGCTGTTTTTT